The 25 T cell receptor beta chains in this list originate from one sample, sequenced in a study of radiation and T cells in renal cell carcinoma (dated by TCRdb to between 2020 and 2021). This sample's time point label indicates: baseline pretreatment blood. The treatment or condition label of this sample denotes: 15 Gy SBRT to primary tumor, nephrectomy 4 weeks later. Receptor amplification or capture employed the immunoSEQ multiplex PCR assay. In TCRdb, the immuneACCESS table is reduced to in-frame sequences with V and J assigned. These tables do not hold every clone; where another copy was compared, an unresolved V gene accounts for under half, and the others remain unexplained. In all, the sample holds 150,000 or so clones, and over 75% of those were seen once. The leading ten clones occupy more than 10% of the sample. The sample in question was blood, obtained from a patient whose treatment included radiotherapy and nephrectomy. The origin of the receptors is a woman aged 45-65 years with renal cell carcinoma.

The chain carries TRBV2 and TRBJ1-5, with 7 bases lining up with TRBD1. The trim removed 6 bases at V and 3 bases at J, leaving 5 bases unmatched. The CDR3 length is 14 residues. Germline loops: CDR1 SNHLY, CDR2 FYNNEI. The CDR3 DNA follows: TGTGCCAGCAGGAGGACAGGATACAATCAGCCCCAGCATTTT. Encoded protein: CASRRTGYNQPQHF.

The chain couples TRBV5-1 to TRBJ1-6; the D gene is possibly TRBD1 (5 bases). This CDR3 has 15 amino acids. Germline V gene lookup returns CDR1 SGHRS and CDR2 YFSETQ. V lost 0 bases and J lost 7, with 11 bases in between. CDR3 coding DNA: TGCGCCAGCAGCTTGGCCTCAGGGCAAAATTCACCCCTCCACTTT. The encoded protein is CASSLASGQNSPLHF.

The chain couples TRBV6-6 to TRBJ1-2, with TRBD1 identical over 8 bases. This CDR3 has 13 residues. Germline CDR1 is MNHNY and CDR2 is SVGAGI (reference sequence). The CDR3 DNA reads TGTAAAACCCGCACCCCAGGGGGCGAGAGCTACACCTTC. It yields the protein CKTRTPGGESYTF.

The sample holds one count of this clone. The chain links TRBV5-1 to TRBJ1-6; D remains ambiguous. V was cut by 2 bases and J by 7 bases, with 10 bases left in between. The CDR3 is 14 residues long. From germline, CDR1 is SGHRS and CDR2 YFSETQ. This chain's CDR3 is CASSFDNGNSPLHF. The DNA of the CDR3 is TGCGCCAGCAGCTTTGACAATGGAAATTCACCCCTCCACTTT.

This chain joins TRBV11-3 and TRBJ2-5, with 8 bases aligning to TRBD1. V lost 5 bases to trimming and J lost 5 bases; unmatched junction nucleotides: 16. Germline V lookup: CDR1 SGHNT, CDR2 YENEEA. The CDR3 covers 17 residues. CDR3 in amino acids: CASSLSTGVAVRETQYF. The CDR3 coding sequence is TGTGCCAGCAGCCTATCGACAGGGGTTGCTGTTCGGGAGACCCAGTACTTC.

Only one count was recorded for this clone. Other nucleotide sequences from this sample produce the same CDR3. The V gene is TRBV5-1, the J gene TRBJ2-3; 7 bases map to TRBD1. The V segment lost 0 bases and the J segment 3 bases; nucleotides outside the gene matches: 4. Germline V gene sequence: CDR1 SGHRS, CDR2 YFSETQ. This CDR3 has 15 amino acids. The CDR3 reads CASSLVAGGTDTQYF. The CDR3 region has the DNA TGCGCCAGCAGCTTGGTGGCAGGGGGAACAGATACGCAGTATTTT.

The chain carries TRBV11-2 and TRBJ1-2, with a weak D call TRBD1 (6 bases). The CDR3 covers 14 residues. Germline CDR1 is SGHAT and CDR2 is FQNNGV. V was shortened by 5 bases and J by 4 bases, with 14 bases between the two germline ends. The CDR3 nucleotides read TGTGCCAGCAGCCCACAATTAGGGGGCTATGGCTACACCTTC. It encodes CASSPQLGGYGYTF.

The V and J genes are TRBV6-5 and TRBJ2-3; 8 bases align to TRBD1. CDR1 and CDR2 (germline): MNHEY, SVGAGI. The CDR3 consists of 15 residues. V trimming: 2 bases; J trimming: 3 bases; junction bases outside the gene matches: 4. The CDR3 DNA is TGTGCCAGCAGTTACACAGGGGGTGTAACAGATACGCAGTATTTT. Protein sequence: CASSYTGGVTDTQYF.

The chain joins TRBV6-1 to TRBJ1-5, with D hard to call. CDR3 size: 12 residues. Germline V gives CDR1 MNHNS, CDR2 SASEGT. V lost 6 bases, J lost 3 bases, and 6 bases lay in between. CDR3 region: CASSRTNQPQHF. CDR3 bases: TGTGCCAGCAGCAGGACCAATCAGCCCCAGCATTTT.

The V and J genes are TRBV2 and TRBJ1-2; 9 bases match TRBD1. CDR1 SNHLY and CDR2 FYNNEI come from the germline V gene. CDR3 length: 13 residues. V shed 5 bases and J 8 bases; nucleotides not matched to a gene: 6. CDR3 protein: CASSFRTGDGYTF. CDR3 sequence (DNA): TGTGCCAGCAGTTTTAGGACAGGGGACGGCTACACCTTC.

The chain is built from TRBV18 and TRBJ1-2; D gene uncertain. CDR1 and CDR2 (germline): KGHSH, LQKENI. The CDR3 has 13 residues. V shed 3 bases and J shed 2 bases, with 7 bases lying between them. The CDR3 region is CASSPTSNYGYTF. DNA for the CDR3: TGTGCCAGCTCACCGACTTCGAACTATGGCTACACCTTC.

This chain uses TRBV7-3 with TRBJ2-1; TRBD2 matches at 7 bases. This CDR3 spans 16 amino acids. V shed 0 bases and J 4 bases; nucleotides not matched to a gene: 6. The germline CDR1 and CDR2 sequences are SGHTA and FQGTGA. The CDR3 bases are TGTGCCAGCAGCTTAACCGGGGGGACCTTTTACAATGAGCAGTTCTTC. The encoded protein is CASSLTGGTFYNEQFF.

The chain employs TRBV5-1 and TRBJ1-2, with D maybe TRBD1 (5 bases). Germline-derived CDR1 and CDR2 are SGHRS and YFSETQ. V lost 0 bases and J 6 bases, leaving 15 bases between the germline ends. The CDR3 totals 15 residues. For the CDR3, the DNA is TGCGCCAGCAGCTTGGGAATCGGGACGGGAGATGGCTACACCTTC. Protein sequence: CASSLGIGTGDGYTF. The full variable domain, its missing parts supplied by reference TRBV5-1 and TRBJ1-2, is KAGVTQTPRYLIKTRGQQVTLSCSPISGHRSVSWYQQTPGQGLQFLFEYFSETQRNKGNFPGRFSGRQFSNSRSEMNVSTLELGDSALYLCASSLGIGTGDGYTFGSGTRLTVV.

Here the CDR3 DNA reads TGTGCCAGCAGCTGGAACAGGGAGGGTGGCTACACCTTC. It codes for CASSWNREGGYTF. The chain links TRBV11-1 to TRBJ1-2; a weak D match, TRBD1 (6 bases). The CDR3 length is 13 residues. The ends were cut back, 4 bases at V and 7 bases at J, with 13 bases in the middle. The germline gives CDR1 SGHAT, CDR2 FQDESV (reference sequence).

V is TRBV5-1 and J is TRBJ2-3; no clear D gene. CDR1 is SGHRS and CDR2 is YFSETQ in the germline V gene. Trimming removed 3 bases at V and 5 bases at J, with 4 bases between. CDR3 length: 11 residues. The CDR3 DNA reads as TGCGCCAGCAGCTGGGGAGATACGCAGTATTTT. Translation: CASSWGDTQYF.

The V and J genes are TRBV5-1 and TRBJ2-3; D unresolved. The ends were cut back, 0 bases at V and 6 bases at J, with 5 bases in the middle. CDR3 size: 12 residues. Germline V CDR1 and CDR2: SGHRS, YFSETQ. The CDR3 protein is CASSLGADTQYF. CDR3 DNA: TGCGCCAGCAGCTTGGGAGCTGATACGCAGTATTTT.

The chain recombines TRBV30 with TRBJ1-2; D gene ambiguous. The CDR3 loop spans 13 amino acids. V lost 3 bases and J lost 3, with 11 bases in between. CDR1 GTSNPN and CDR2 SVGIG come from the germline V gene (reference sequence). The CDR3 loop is CAWSGVIDYGYTF. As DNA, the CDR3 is TGTGCCTGGAGCGGAGTAATAGACTATGGCTACACCTTC.

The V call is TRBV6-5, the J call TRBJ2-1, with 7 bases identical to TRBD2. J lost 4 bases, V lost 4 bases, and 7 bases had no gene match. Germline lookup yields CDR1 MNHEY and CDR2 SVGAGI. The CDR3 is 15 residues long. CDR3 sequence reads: CASSSAGTTYNEQFF. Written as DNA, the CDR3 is TGTGCCAGCAGTTCAGCCGGGACTACATACAATGAGCAGTTCTTC.

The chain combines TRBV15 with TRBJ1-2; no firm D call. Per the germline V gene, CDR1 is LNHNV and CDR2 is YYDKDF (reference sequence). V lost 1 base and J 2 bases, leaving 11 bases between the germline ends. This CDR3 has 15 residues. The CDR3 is CATSRVSGRNYGYTF. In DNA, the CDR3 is TGTGCCACCAGCAGAGTTTCGGGCAGAAACTATGGCTACACCTTC.

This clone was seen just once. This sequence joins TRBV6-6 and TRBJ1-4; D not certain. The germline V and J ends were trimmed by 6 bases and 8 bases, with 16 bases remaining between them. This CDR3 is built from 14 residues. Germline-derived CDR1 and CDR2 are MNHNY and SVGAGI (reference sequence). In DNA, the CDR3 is TGTGCCAGCAGGAACCGGGGTGGCGGAGAAAAACTGTTTTTT. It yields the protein CASRNRGGGEKLFF.

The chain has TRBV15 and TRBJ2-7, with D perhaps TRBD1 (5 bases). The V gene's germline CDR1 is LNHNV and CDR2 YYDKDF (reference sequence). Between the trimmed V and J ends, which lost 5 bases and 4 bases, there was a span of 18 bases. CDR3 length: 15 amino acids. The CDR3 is CATSGRQFAGYEQYF. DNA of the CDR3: TGTGCCACCAGCGGTCGACAGTTTGCCGGGTACGAGCAGTACTTC. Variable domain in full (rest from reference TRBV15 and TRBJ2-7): DAMVIQNPRYQVTQFGKPVTLSCSQTLNHNVMYWYQQKSSQAPKLLFHYYDKDFNNEADTPDNFQSRRPNTSFCFLDIRSPGLGDTAMYLCATSGRQFAGYEQYFGPGTRLTVT.

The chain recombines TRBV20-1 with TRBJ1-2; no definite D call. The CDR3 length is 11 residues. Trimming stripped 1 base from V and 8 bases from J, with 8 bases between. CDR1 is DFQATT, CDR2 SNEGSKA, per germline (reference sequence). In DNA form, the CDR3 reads TGCAGTGCTAGAGTTCCTGCGGGCTACACCTTC. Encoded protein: CSARVPAGYTF.

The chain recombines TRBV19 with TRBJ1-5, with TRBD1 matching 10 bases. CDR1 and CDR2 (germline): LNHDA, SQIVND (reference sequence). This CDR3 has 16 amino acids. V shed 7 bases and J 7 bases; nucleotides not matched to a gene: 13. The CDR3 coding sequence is TGTGCCAGTACTCCACCGGGACAGGGGATCGGGCAGCCCCAGCATTTT. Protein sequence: CASTPPGQGIGQPQHF. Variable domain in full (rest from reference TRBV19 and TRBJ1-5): DGGITQSPKYLFRKEGQNVTLSCEQNLNHDAMYWYRQDPGQGLRLIYYSQIVNDFQKGDIAEGYSVSREKKESFPLTVTSAQKNPTAFYLCASTPPGQGIGQPQHFGDGTRLSIL.

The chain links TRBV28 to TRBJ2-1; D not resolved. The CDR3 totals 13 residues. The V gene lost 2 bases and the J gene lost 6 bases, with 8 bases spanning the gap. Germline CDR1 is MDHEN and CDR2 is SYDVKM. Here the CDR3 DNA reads TGTGCCAGCAGTTTACGGGCCCCCAATGAGCAGTTCTTC. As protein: CASSLRAPNEQFF.

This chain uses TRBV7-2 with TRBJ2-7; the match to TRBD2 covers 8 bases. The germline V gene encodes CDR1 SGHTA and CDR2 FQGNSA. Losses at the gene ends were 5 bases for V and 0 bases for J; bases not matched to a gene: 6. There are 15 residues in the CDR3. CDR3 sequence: CASSPREGSSYEQYF. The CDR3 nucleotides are TGTGCCAGCAGCCCCCGGGAGGGGAGCTCCTACGAGCAGTACTTC.